A selection of T cell receptor beta chains follows, all from one sample in a study of PD-L1 blockade in urothelial cancer. The assay was immunoSEQ multiplex PCR, and TCRdb's table has in-frame clones only and misses some. The table lists just over 35,000 clones, roughly 36% of them singletons. Sequencing was performed on tumor tissue, taken before atezolizumab (anti-PD-L1) treatment. These TCRs come from a man between 60 and 75 years old with urothelial cancer. Both conserved end residues are part of each CDR3. The D gene is left open where the match is weak. The listing skips clone size in some rows; elsewhere it reads once, few, many or a size class.

v_gene	abundance	j_gene	d_gene	CDR3nt	CDR3aa
TRBV29-1	NA	TRBJ1-1	NA	TGCAGCGTTGCAATCGGGGGGAACACTGAAGCTTTCTTT	CSVAIGGNTEAFF
TRBV10-1	NA	TRBJ2-3	NA	TGCGCCAGCAGTGACCGGGGGGCCATAACCGATACGCAGTATTTT	CASSDRGAITDTQYF
TRBV19	NA	TRBJ2-2	NA	TGTGCCAGTGACAGCGGCGAGGGGAGCGGGGAGCTGTTTTTT	CASDSGEGSGELFF
TRBV25-1	few	TRBJ2-2	TRBD1	TGTGCCAGCAGTTCCGGGACAGGGGGTTACACCGGGGAGCTGTTTTTT	CASSSGTGGYTGELFF
TRBV19	NA	TRBJ1-2	NA	TGTGCCAGTCGACCGTGGGGCCCTAACTATGGCTACACCTTC	CASRPWGPNYGYTF
TRBV28	few	TRBJ2-5	NA	TGTGCCAGCAGGTTACCCACCAGCTTGCAAGAGACCCAGTACTTC	CASRLPTSLQETQYF
TRBV19	NA	TRBJ2-5	NA	TGTGCCAGTAGTATAGGGTCGAGTTGGCGGGAGACCCAGTACTTC	CASSIGSSWRETQYF
TRBV28	NA	TRBJ1-4	NA	TGTGCCAGCAGTTTTTTAGGTCGAGGGTATGAAAAACTGTTTTTT	CASSFLGRGYEKLFF
TRBV6-8	NA	TRBJ2-7	NA	TGTGCCAGCGGATATGGACCACGCTACGAGCAGTACTTC	CASGYGPRYEQYF
TRBV9	few	TRBJ2-1	NA	TGTGCCAGCAGCGTAGTCGGGAGTCCTAGTGAGCAGTTCTTC	CASSVVGSPSEQFF
TRBV18	NA	TRBJ2-7	NA	TGTGCCAGCTCACCTACGGCTACCTACGAGCAGTACTTC	CASSPTATYEQYF